One sample yielded the 31 T cell receptor beta chains listed below, sequenced in a study of blood T cell repertoires in COVID-19. Produced via immunoSEQ multiplex PCR; TCRdb's table is partial and in-frame only. The sample shows under 350,000 clones, more than 80% of them seen only once. The sequenced material came from peripheral blood. Receptors originate from a woman in her twenties or thirties with COVID-19, enrolled during active disease.

The rearrangement links TRBV19 to TRBJ1-4, with D possibly matching TRBD1 (6 bases). The germline gives CDR1 LNHDA, CDR2 SQIVND (reference sequence). V was cut by 5 bases and J by 5 bases, with 15 bases left in between. This CDR3 contains 15 residues. CDR3 DNA sequence: TGTGCCAGTAGTGCGAGACAGGATTCGAATGAAAAACTGTTTTTT. Residues: CASSARQDSNEKLFF.

The V call is TRBV7-2, the J call TRBJ2-3, with TRBD1 identical over 9 bases. V lost 6 bases, J lost 2 bases, and 6 bases stayed unmatched. CDR3 length: 15 amino acids. Germline values: CDR1 SGHTA, CDR2 FQGNSA. CDR3 protein: CASRQQGAFTDTQYF. As DNA, the CDR3 is TGTGCCAGCAGACAACAGGGGGCTTTCACAGATACGCAGTATTTT.

This chain joins TRBV6-2 or TRBV6-3 and TRBJ2-7; 9 nucleotides agree with TRBD1. The CDR3 has 18 residues. Germline loops: CDR1 MNHEY, CDR2 SVGEGT. V lost 0 bases to trimming and J lost 0 bases; unmatched junction nucleotides: 9. Here the CDR3 reads CASSYSLQGARSSYEQYF. The CDR3 DNA follows: TGTGCCAGCAGTTACTCGTTACAGGGGGCGAGGAGCTCCTACGAGCAGTACTTC.

The chain employs TRBV4-1 and TRBJ1-5, with a weak D call TRBD1 (6 bases). This CDR3 contains 13 residues. The V gene's germline CDR1 is MGHRA and CDR2 YSYEKL. The V end was cut by 4 bases, the J end by 8 bases, with 12 bases between. The CDR3 DNA follows: TGCGCCAGCAGCCGGGGGCCCGCGGAGCCCCAGCATTTT. Its translation is CASSRGPAEPQHF.

J is TRBJ2-1 and V is TRBV9, with 8 bases lining up with TRBD2. V was clipped by 4 bases and J by 1 base; unmatched bases: 7. Germline V CDR1 and CDR2: SGDLS, YYNGEE. The CDR3 consists of 16 residues. CDR3 nucleotide sequence: TGTGCCAGCAGCACAACGGGACTAGGGTCCTACAATGAGCAGTTCTTC. Its protein product is CASSTTGLGSYNEQFF.

V gene TRBV27 combines with J gene TRBJ2-1, with D possibly being TRBD1 (7 bases). The V gene lost 6 bases and the J gene lost 4 bases, with 13 bases spanning the gap. This CDR3 has 14 amino acids. Germline CDR1 reads MNHEY; CDR2 reads SMNVEV (reference sequence). The CDR3 loop is CASSPGGMYNEQFF. CDR3 DNA sequence: TGTGCCAGCAGCCCAGGGGGGATGTACAATGAGCAGTTCTTC.

This sequence joins TRBV9 and TRBJ2-5, with D tentatively TRBD2 (7 bases). The germline CDR1 and CDR2 sequences are SGDLS and YYNGEE. This CDR3 is 14 amino acids long. The V and J ends lost 4 bases and 4 bases respectively, with 14 bases between them. The CDR3 loop is CASSPRGEGETQYF. CDR3 coding DNA: TGTGCCAGCAGCCCGAGGGGGGAGGGAGAGACCCAGTACTTC.

This chain uses TRBV7-3 with TRBJ1-3, with D perhaps matching TRBD1 (5 bases). The CDR3 consists of 15 residues. The germline gives CDR1 SGHTA, CDR2 FQGTGA. V was pared by 2 bases and J by 4 bases, with 12 bases between. CDR3 DNA: TGTGCCAGCAGCTTACAGGGAGGGATGGGAAACACCATATATTTT. Residues: CASSLQGGMGNTIYF.

Points on this clone: The sample has other DNA sequences that encode this CDR3 too. The genes are TRBV28 and TRBJ2-7; 7 nucleotides agree with TRBD2. V lost 6 bases and J lost 2; bases outside the gene matches: 1. The germline CDR1 and CDR2 sequences are MDHEN and SYDVKM. CDR3 length: 12 amino acids. The CDR3 loop is CASRGGTYEQYF. The CDR3, as DNA: TGTGCCAGCAGGGGGGGGACCTACGAGCAGTACTTC. Full variable domain (rest looked up from reference TRBV28 and TRBJ2-7): DVKVTQSSRYLVKRTGEKVFLECVQDMDHENMFWYRQDPGLGLRLIYFSYDVKMKEKGDIPEGYSVSREKKERFSLILESASTNQTSMYLCASRGGTYEQYFGPGTRLTVT.

This clone appeared a few times. J is TRBJ1-1 and V is TRBV29-1; 9 bases align to TRBD1. This CDR3 spans 15 amino acids. CDR1 is SQVTM and CDR2 is ANQGSEA in the germline V gene. Trimming took 5 bases from V and 0 from J; bases not matched to a gene: 7. The CDR3 reads CSVPGTGNMNTEAFF. CDR3 in DNA: TGCAGCGTTCCCGGGACAGGGAACATGAACACTGAAGCTTTCTTT.

The V call is TRBV12-5, the J call TRBJ2-7; perhaps TRBD2 as D (6 bases). CDR1 is LGHNT, CDR2 FRNRAP, per germline. Between the trimmed V and J ends, which lost 7 bases and 6 bases, there was a span of 13 bases. CDR3 length: 12 amino acids. The DNA for the CDR3 is TGTGCTAGTGCTCGGGAGAAGGGCGAGCAGTACTTC. It codes for CASAREKGEQYF.

CDR3 sequence reads: CASSALAGVFTDTQYF. As DNA, the CDR3 is TGTGCCAGCAGCGCCTTGGCGGGGGTTTTCACAGATACGCAGTATTTT. The rearrangement joins TRBV7-2 to TRBJ2-3; 7 positions agree with TRBD2. The length of the CDR3 is 16 residues. The germline V gene has CDR1 SGHTA and CDR2 FQGNSA. The V segment lost 5 bases and the J segment 2 bases; nucleotides outside the gene matches: 10.

This sequence joins TRBV28 and TRBJ2-1, with 12 nucleotides matching TRBD2. J lost 7 bases, V lost 3 bases, and 7 bases had no gene match. CDR1 and CDR2 from the germline V gene are MDHEN and SYDVKM. The CDR3 contains 16 residues. The CDR3 reads CASSLGLAGGANEQFF. In DNA, the CDR3 is TGTGCCAGCAGTTTGGGGCTAGCGGGAGGGGCAAATGAGCAGTTCTTC.

The CDR3 loop is CAIMGQGNTEAFF. The CDR3 bases are TGTGCCATCATGGGGCAGGGAAATACTGAAGCTTTCTTT. This chain links TRBV10-3 with TRBJ1-1; weak D call: TRBD1 (5 bases). CDR1 is ENHRY, CDR2 SYGVKD, per germline. The germline V and J ends were trimmed by 7 bases and 5 bases, with 14 bases remaining between them. This CDR3 is built from 13 residues.

The J gene is TRBJ2-5, the V gene TRBV15; no clear D gene. Germline lookup yields CDR1 LNHNV and CDR2 YYDKDF (reference sequence). V was clipped by 1 base and J by 2 bases, with 8 bases between them. The CDR3 length is 14 residues. Written as DNA, the CDR3 is TGTGCCACCAGCAGAGGAGGAAAACAAGAGACCCAGTACTTC. It translates to CATSRGGKQETQYF.

CDR3 coding DNA: TGTGCCAGCAGTTTAGGAGTTCGGTCTCAGCCCCAGCATTTT. This encodes CASSLGVRSQPQHF. V gene TRBV28 combines with J gene TRBJ1-5; D uncertain. V was clipped by 2 bases and J by 6 bases, with 11 bases between them. There are 14 residues in the CDR3. Germline V gene lookup returns CDR1 MDHEN and CDR2 SYDVKM. The full variable domain, completed using reference TRBV28 and TRBJ1-5, is DVKVTQSSRYLVKRTGEKVFLECVQDMDHENMFWYRQDPGLGLRLIYFSYDVKMKEKGDIPEGYSVSREKKERFSLILESASTNQTSMYLCASSLGVRSQPQHFGDGTRLSIL.

This sequence joins TRBV6-5 and TRBJ1-6; D gene uncertain. Germline V gene data show CDR1 as MNHEY and CDR2 as SVGAGI. The CDR3 totals 13 residues. Trimming removed 7 bases at V and 1 base at J, with 5 bases between. The CDR3 nucleotides read TGTGCCAGCAAGAGGTCCTATAATTCACCCCTCCACTTT. Protein: CASKRSYNSPLHF.

This sequence joins TRBV7-9 and TRBJ1-1; TRBD1 aligns across 9 bases. This CDR3 region has 14 residues. CDR1 SEHNR and CDR2 FQNEAQ come from the germline V gene (reference sequence). Trimming at V came to 5 bases and at J to 4 bases, leaving 5 bases not matched to a gene. Here the CDR3 DNA reads TGTGCCAGCAGCCCCGACAGGGGGGCCACTGAAGCTTTCTTT. It is translated as CASSPDRGATEAFF.

The CDR3 reads CASSLALQVTDTQYF. As DNA, the CDR3 is TGTGCCAGCAGCTTAGCGTTACAGGTCACAGATACGCAGTATTTT. This chain connects TRBV7-9 to TRBJ2-3, with D perhaps TRBD1 (5 bases). There are 15 residues in the CDR3. The germline V and J ends were trimmed by 0 bases and 2 bases, with 9 bases remaining between them. Per the germline V gene, CDR1 is SEHNR and CDR2 is FQNEAQ (reference sequence).

The CDR3 is CASSIPGTSGSNEQFF. Written as DNA, the CDR3 is TGTGCCAGTAGTATCCCCGGGACTAGCGGGAGCAATGAGCAGTTCTTC. The chain is built from TRBV19 and TRBJ2-1, with 14 positions matching TRBD2. Germline values: CDR1 LNHDA, CDR2 SQIVND (reference sequence). The CDR3 is 16 residues long. J was trimmed by 6 bases and V by 3 bases; bases with no gene match: 4.

V gene TRBV29-1 combines with J gene TRBJ1-1; D gene uncertain. Germline V gene lookup returns CDR1 SQVTM and CDR2 ANQGSEA. Trimming cost V 7 bases and J 1 base, with 4 bases left between them. CDR3 length: 10 amino acids. CDR3 residues: CSGGNTEAFF. CDR3 bases: TGCAGCGGCGGGAACACTGAAGCTTTCTTT.

The chain is built from TRBV5-6 and TRBJ2-1, with 9 bases lining up with TRBD1. Germline CDR1 is SGHDT and CDR2 is YYEEEE. The CDR3 loop spans 15 amino acids. The junction had 8 bases not matched to a gene; V was cut back by 3 bases and J by 7 bases. The CDR3 DNA sequence: TGTGCCAGCAGCTCAGGGACAGGGAGTTGGAATGAGCAGTTCTTC. Its protein is CASSSGTGSWNEQFF.

The DNA for the CDR3 is TGCGCCAGCAGTGACGGACTAGCGGGAGAGGTTGAGCAGTTCTTC. Its protein is CASSDGLAGEVEQFF. V and J are TRBV10-1 and TRBJ2-1, with TRBD2 matching 13 bases. CDR3 length: 15 residues. Germline CDR1 WNHNN, CDR2 SYGVQD (reference sequence). Trimming cost V 3 bases and J 9 bases; bases outside gene matches: 5.

The chain couples TRBV12-3 or TRBV12-4 to TRBJ1-1; D might be TRBD1 (6 bases). There are 13 residues in the CDR3. Trimming removed 6 bases at V and 10 bases at J, with 18 bases between. CDR3 coding DNA: TGTGCCAGCAGGCTACAGGTCCAAGGGGGAGCTTTCTTT. Its translation is CASRLQVQGGAFF.

The chain combines TRBV6-6 with TRBJ2-7; 11 bases agree with TRBD1. The length of the CDR3 is 16 residues. The V and J ends lost 0 bases and 7 bases, in that order; junction bases with no gene match: 8. CDR1 and CDR2 from the germline V gene are MNHNY and SVGAGI (reference sequence). The CDR3 DNA follows: TGTGCCAGCAGTTACTCGGCTGGGACAGGGGGTGGGGAGCAGTACTTC. This translates into CASSYSAGTGGGEQYF.

The chain carries TRBV12-3 or TRBV12-4 and TRBJ1-5, with no clear D. The CDR3 is 13 amino acids. Trimming removed 2 bases at V and 4 bases at J, with 6 bases between. CDR3 DNA sequence: TGTGCCAGCAGTTTAACCCAGAATCAGCCCCAGCATTTT. This encodes CASSLTQNQPQHF.

The table lists this clone with a count of one. The chain has TRBV11-2 and TRBJ2-6; the match to TRBD2 covers 9 bases. This CDR3 contains 18 residues. The junction had 8 bases not matched to a gene; V was cut back by 5 bases and J by 0 bases. CDR1 SGHAT and CDR2 FQNNGV come from the germline V gene. CDR3 DNA sequence: TGTGCCAGCAGCAAGGGACTAGCTCCAGCCTCTGGGGCCAACGTCCTGACTTTC. Protein: CASSKGLAPASGANVLTF.

This clone was seen only a few times. CDR3 in DNA: TGCGCCAGCAGCCGAGACAGCGGGATTGGGCCCCAGCATTTT. Amino acid sequence: CASSRDSGIGPQHF. V usage is TRBV4-1 and J usage is TRBJ1-5; possible D gene TRBD1, 5 bases. Germline CDR1 reads MGHRA; CDR2 reads YSYEKL. The CDR3 is 14 residues long. V lost 4 bases and J 9 bases, leaving 16 bases between the germline ends.

This chain connects TRBV7-2 to TRBJ2-5; TRBD1 is a possible D gene (6 bases). Germline loops: CDR1 SGHTA, CDR2 FQGNSA. V was shortened by 4 bases and J by 5 bases, with 17 bases between the two germline ends. The CDR3 extends over 15 amino acids. The CDR3 region has the DNA TGTGCCAGCAGCTCTCAGGCAGGGGCGGCGGAGACCCAGTACTTC. The encoded protein is CASSSQAGAAETQYF.

The J gene is TRBJ1-1, the V gene TRBV2, with 7 bases aligning to TRBD1. In germline, CDR1 is SNHLY, CDR2 FYNNEI. The junction had 13 bases not matched to a gene; V was cut back by 4 bases and J by 5 bases. There are 16 residues in the CDR3. CDR3 sequence: CASSAPGGTLWTEAFF. CDR3 sequence (DNA): TGTGCCAGCAGTGCCCCAGGGGGGACATTATGGACTGAAGCTTTCTTT.

The chain combines TRBV29-1 with TRBJ2-3, with D maybe TRBD2 (6 bases). Per the germline V gene, CDR1 is SQVTM and CDR2 is ANQGSEA. V was shortened by 7 bases and J by 0 bases, with 11 bases between the two germline ends. The CDR3 consists of 13 residues. The DNA of the CDR3 is TGCAGCGCCGTGCGGGACAGCACAGATACGCAGTATTTT. Translated, it gives CSAVRDSTDTQYF.